What follows are 20 T cell receptor beta chains derived from one specimen sequenced in a study of response to subunit inactivated influenza vaccine listed by TCRdb under 2018. The library was generated by RT-PCR. TCRdb shows the sequencer as Illumina HiSeq 2500. TCRdb trimmed the raw reads at Q25, called clones with MiXCR and kept productive beta chains. Identical CDR3 protein sequences are pooled into one entry, listed with their most common genes and DNA. The sample table lists about 650,000 distinct CDR3 sequences, 14% of them with a count of one. The top ten clones comprise 7.6% of the sample. The input for sequencing was PBMCs from blood, taken 14 to 15 days before vaccination. The receptors originated from a man between 50 and 59 years old who received an inactivated influenza vaccine. Donor details come from another sample of the same person, matched by shared clones.

V usage is TRBV7-9 and J usage is TRBJ2-1; a weak D match, TRBD2 (5 bases). This CDR3 has 16 amino acids. The germline gives CDR1 SEHNR, CDR2 FQNEAQ (reference sequence). Trimming removed 7 bases at V and 0 bases at J, with 16 bases between. CDR3 sequence (DNA): TGTGCCAGCACCCCGCGGAGGACGAGCTCCTACAATGAGCAGTTCTTC. It is translated as CASTPRRTSSYNEQFF.

This clonotype was counted between two and nine times. The chain is built from TRBV10-3 and TRBJ2-1; TRBD1 matches 8 bases. The germline gives CDR1 ENHRY, CDR2 SYGVKD. V shed 3 bases and J 7 bases; nucleotides not matched to a gene: 5. The CDR3 totals 14 residues. The CDR3 region is CAISEFRGQNEQFF. CDR3 sequence (DNA): TGTGCCATCAGTGAATTCAGGGGGCAAAATGAGCAGTTCTTC.

This clonotype was counted between two and nine times. The chain is built from TRBV10-3 and TRBJ1-2, with 7 bases aligning to TRBD1. J gave up 6 bases and V 7 bases, and 11 bases lay outside the gene matches. Germline V gene sequence: CDR1 ENHRY, CDR2 SYGVKD. The CDR3 sequence is 14 residues long. CDR3 in DNA: TGTGCCATCACCGGGGTGGACAGGCAGCATGGCTACACCTTC. This translates into CAITGVDRQHGYTF.

This clonotype was counted a few times. The gene calls are TRBV18 and TRBJ2-7; D unresolved. This CDR3 comprises 13 residues. V was trimmed by 3 bases and J by 2 bases, leaving 8 bases between them. CDR1 and CDR2 (germline): KGHSH, LQKENI. CDR3 sequence (DNA): TGTGCCAGCTCACCTTCCAGGACCTACGAGCAGTACTTC. Encoded protein: CASSPSRTYEQYF.

The V and J genes are TRBV6-2 or TRBV6-3 and TRBJ2-7; D is undetermined. The V gene's germline CDR1 is MNHEY and CDR2 SVGEGT. Trimming took 7 bases from V and 7 from J, leaving 17 bases between them. This CDR3 region has 13 residues. CDR3 amino acids: CASTTSPGREQYF. In nucleotides, the CDR3 is TGTGCCAGCACCACCTCTCCGGGTAGAGAGCAGTACTTC.

V gene TRBV27 combines with J gene TRBJ2-7; D remains ambiguous. The germline V and J ends were trimmed by 8 bases and 0 bases, with 11 bases remaining between them. Looked up from germline, CDR1 is MNHEY and CDR2 is SMNVEV (reference sequence). CDR3 length equals 13 residues. The CDR3 DNA follows: TGTGCCAGCCGCTTTACGAGCTCCTACGAGCAGTACTTC. Protein sequence: CASRFTSSYEQYF.

This clonotype was recorded at least ten times. The chain has TRBV7-3 and TRBJ2-1; 15 bases match TRBD2. This CDR3 has 15 residues. Losses at the gene ends were 5 bases for V and 7 bases for J; bases not matched to a gene: 3. CDR1 and CDR2 from the germline V gene are SGHTA and FQGTGA. CDR3 residues: CASSTGLAGGNEQFF. CDR3 coding DNA: TGTGCCAGCAGCACGGGACTAGCGGGAGGTAATGAGCAGTTCTTC.

The chain couples TRBV20-1 to TRBJ2-5; possibly TRBD1 for D (6 bases). CDR1 DFQATT and CDR2 SNEGSKA come from the germline V gene (reference sequence). The length of the CDR3 is 13 residues. Trimming shortened V by 3 bases and J by 5 bases, and 13 bases separated the two germline ends. Here the CDR3 reads CSASLHGQETQYF. As DNA, the CDR3 is TGCAGTGCTAGTCTCCATGGACAGGAGACCCAGTACTTC.

This clonotype has only one observation. CDR3 sequence: CASSEEGGRSYNEQFF. In nucleotides, the CDR3 is TGTGCCAGCAGTGAGGAGGGCGGGAGGTCCTACAATGAGCAGTTCTTC. V is TRBV25-1 and J is TRBJ2-1; 8 positions agree with TRBD2. The length of the CDR3 is 16 residues. Germline V lookup: CDR1 MGHDK, CDR2 SYGVNS. V lost 3 bases, J lost 1 base, and 5 bases stayed unmatched.

The chain couples TRBV12-3 or TRBV12-4 to TRBJ2-3; 11 bases line up with TRBD2. This CDR3 spans 16 amino acids. Trimming cost V 3 bases and J 2 bases; bases outside gene matches: 4. CDR3 protein: CASSFQLAGVTDTQYF. The DNA for the CDR3 is TGTGCCAGCAGTTTTCAACTAGCGGGGGTCACAGATACGCAGTATTTT.

This clonotype has a handful of counts. This chain connects TRBV6-5 to TRBJ1-3; D is possibly TRBD1 (5 bases). In germline, CDR1 is MNHEY, CDR2 SVGAGI. Deletions cut 6 bases from V and 0 bases from J, with 12 bases between. The CDR3 has 15 amino acids. The CDR3 is CASSLPQGSGNTIYF. In DNA, the CDR3 is TGTGCCAGCAGCTTACCCCAGGGCTCTGGAAACACCATATATTTT.

This clonotype showed up many times. The gene calls are TRBV7-2 and TRBJ2-3; the match to TRBD2 covers 10 bases. This CDR3 comprises 15 residues. CDR1 SGHTA and CDR2 FQGNSA come from the germline V gene. After removal of 4 bases from V and 4 bases from J, the junction contained 5 bases not matched to a gene. CDR3 amino acids: CASSSFSGGPDTQYF. The CDR3 coding sequence is TGTGCCAGCAGCTCTTTTAGCGGGGGGCCAGATACGCAGTATTTT.

The table lists this clonotype with a few counts. CDR3 bases: TGTGCCAGCAGCCACGGGACTAGCGGGGGTATCAGTGAGCAGTTCTTC. The encoded protein is CASSHGTSGGISEQFF. The rearrangement joins TRBV3-1 to TRBJ2-1, with 14 bases matching TRBD2. CDR1 LGHDT and CDR2 YNNKEL come from the germline V gene (reference sequence). The CDR3 sequence is 16 residues long. The ends lost 3 bases at V and 9 bases at J; junction bases unmatched: 7.

V usage is TRBV5-1 and J usage is TRBJ2-7, with TRBD1 matching over 7 bases. CDR3 length equals 14 residues. V was pared by 0 bases and J by 6 bases, with 6 bases of the junction left unmatched. CDR1 and CDR2 from the germline V gene are SGHRS and YFSETQ. The CDR3 bases are TGCGCCAGCAGCTTGGGACAGGGATGGATCGAGCAGTACTTC. This translates into CASSLGQGWIEQYF.

Many counts were recorded for this clonotype. The chain recombines TRBV5-5 with TRBJ2-5, with D tentatively TRBD2 (7 bases). The CDR3 sequence is 19 residues long. The V gene's germline CDR1 is SGHKS and CDR2 YYEKEE (reference sequence). Trimming pared 4 bases from V and 3 bases from J, leaving 28 bases between. DNA of the CDR3: TGTGCCAGCAGCCCCCATTCGGGGGGCCTCGGAACTAGCGAAGAGACCCAGTACTTC. The encoded protein is CASSPHSGGLGTSEETQYF.

In this sample, this clonotype turned up many times. The rearrangement joins TRBV5-1 to TRBJ2-6; tentatively, D is TRBD1 (6 bases). The CDR3 is made up of 15 amino acids. The ends were cut back, 0 bases at V and 2 bases at J, with 6 bases in the middle. Looked up from germline, CDR1 is SGHRS and CDR2 is YFSETQ. CDR3 in DNA: TGCGCCAGCAGCTTGGGACAGGCTGGGGCCAACGTCCTGACTTTC. Its translation is CASSLGQAGANVLTF. Using reference TRBV5-1 and TRBJ2-6 for the parts outside the CDR3, the full variable domain is KAGVTQTPRYLIKTRGQQVTLSCSPISGHRSVSWYQQTPGQGLQFLFEYFSETQRNKGNFPGRFSGRQFSNSRSEMNVSTLELGDSALYLCASSLGQAGANVLTFGAGSRLTVL.

This clonotype was counted ten times or more. This chain joins TRBV12-3 or TRBV12-4 and TRBJ1-1; no clear D. Trimming pared 4 bases from V and 8 bases from J, leaving 17 bases between. This CDR3 contains 14 residues. CDR3 protein: CASSSMSTMAEAFF. CDR3 bases: TGTGCCAGCAGTTCCATGAGTACGATGGCGGAAGCTTTCTTT.

This clonotype was found a few times. J is TRBJ2-7 and V is TRBV7-8, with D perhaps matching TRBD1 (6 bases). CDR1 and CDR2 from the germline V gene are SGHVS and FQNEAQ. The CDR3 covers 13 residues. V was pared by 5 bases and J by 4 bases, with 12 bases between. DNA for the CDR3: TGTGCCAGCAGCCTCACGGACAGATACGAGCAGTACTTC. Translation gives CASSLTDRYEQYF.

This clonotype was seen repeatedly, ten times or more. The CDR3 reads CASSHTGAGTGELFF. CDR3 DNA: TGCGCCAGCAGCCATACAGGGGCGGGCACCGGGGAGCTGTTTTTT. The chain employs TRBV4-1 and TRBJ2-2; TRBD1 aligns across 7 bases. The V segment lost 3 bases and the J segment 4 bases; nucleotides outside the gene matches: 5. The germline gives CDR1 MGHRA, CDR2 YSYEKL. This CDR3 comprises 15 residues.

The gene calls are TRBV14 and TRBJ1-4; D remains unclear. Trimming left V 1 base short and J 10 bases short, with 7 bases between. This CDR3 spans 12 amino acids. The germline V gene has CDR1 SGHDN and CDR2 FVKESK. The DNA of the CDR3 is TGTGCCAGCAGCCAAGGATCTGGAAAACTGTTTTTT. It is translated as CASSQGSGKLFF.